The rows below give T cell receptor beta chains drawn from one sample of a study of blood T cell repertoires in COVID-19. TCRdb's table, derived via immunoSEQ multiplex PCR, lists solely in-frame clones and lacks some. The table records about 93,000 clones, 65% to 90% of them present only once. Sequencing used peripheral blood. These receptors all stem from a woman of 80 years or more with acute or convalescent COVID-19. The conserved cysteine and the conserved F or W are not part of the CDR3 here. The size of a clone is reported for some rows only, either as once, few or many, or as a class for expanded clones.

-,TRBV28,ASSLRQTGELF
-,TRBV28,ASSWTGGVYEQY
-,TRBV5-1,ASSLLGGVRRTEAF
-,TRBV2,ASSARRGSTDTQY
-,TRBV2,ASGPTGVPTRVY
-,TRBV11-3,ASTRGQSNTEAF
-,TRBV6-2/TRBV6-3,ASSASGLGTDTQY
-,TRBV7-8,ASSPSSFEEQF
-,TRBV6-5,ASRPGGGWNTEAF
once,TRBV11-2,ASSPAWRGGYEQY
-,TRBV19,ASSIGGQTNYGYT
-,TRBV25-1,ASSDPGQGGTEAF
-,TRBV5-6,ASSLNVGRVNTEAF
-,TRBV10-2,ASSIQGQETQY
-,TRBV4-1,ASSVAVLNTGELF
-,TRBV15,ATSRGTAYGYT
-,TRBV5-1,ASSLGTGPTWYEQY
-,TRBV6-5,ASSPRSPGNTIY
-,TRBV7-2,ASSLGRGLDYGYT
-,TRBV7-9,ASSSQGLYNEQF
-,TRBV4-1,ASSQTPGQSNEKLF
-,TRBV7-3,ARSPEKLF
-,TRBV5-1,ASSLQGARGGYT
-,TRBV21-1,ASSAREGGFWEQY
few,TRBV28,ASSFGGLAGPDEQY
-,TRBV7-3,ASSPPTRSGNTIY
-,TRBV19,ATTRGQPSYTYGYT
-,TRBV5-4,ASSQGPGETNTEAF
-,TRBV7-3,ASSSYDRGVFTEAF
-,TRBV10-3,AISESTASGVYGYT
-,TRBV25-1,ASTQGRTAHEKLF
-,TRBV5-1,ASSLRRGTEAF
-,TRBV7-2,ASSRTGGLMNTEAF
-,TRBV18,ASSPLHGQVTGELF
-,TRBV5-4,ASSLEGQQGTPLH
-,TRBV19,ASSIYGDRHNSPLH
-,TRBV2,ASSPPGGSKNIQY
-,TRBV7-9,ASSRQGLSGNTIY
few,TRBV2,ASTLRGNYGYT
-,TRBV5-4,ASSSALYRAGGAQETQY
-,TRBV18,ASQGGYNEKLF